This T cell receptor beta chain was sequenced for a study of sequential checkpoint blockade in melanoma. Study overall: Each arm's sequence ended with maintenance nivolumab. DNA from 85 to 95 pretreatment tumor samples underwent TCRβ immunosequencing.

Germline-derived CDR1 and CDR2 are SGHNT and YENEEA. The V segment lost 4 bases and the J segment 2 bases; nucleotides outside the gene matches: 12. There are 19 residues in the CDR3. This clone is medium-sized by share. What it recognizes is unknown. The table came from immunoSEQ multiplex PCR; TCRdb's copy has only in-frame clones and leaves some out. The sample yields thousands of clones, roughly 25% seen once. Documented treatment: randomized to nivolumab then ipilimumab (arm A) or the reverse (arm B). Study-level findings and limits: About 30 times likelier clinical benefit followed increased tumor T-cell fraction and clonality.

V is TRBV11-3 and J is TRBJ2-6; 9 nucleotides agree with TRBD1. Sequenced here: tumor tissue (inferred from file names), sampled from a patient given nivolumab and ipilimumab in sequence. The TCR comes from a human donor with melanoma. The CDR3 nucleotides are TGTGCCAGCAGCTCGCATACAGGGGGCGTCTTTACTGGGGCCAACGTCCTGACTTTC. Protein sequence: CASSSHTGGVFTGANVLTF.